This T cell receptor beta chain emerged from a study of shared clonotypes between healthy human individuals. Whole-study results and caveats: Sampling was confined to blood; repertoires within tissues likely differ. Clonotypes shared by all four sorted-subset donors had higher generation probabilities than non-shared clonotypes. Sharing across four donors was highest in naive CD4 (approximately 5%) and lowest in memory CD8 (around 0.4%).

Assay used: immunoSEQ multiplex PCR; TCRdb lists only in-frame clones, some missing. The sample has over 2 million clones; around 92% are singletons. Details on this clone: Its antigen is currently unknown.

Deletions cut 4 bases from V and 5 bases from J, with 12 bases between. The CDR3 is 14 residues long. Looked up from germline, CDR1 is LNHDA and CDR2 is SQIVND (reference sequence). The clonotype comes from a man aged 18 to 35 in good health. Some clones in this sample may be carry-over from other donors' samples. The chain uses TRBV19 and TRBJ1-5; D is undetermined. The sample comprised naive CD4+ T cells from PBMCs. This sample's subset: CD45RA+ positively selected. CDR3 bases: TGTGCCAGTAGTAGAGACGGGTTGGATCAGCCCCAGCATTTT. Its protein product is CASSRDGLDQPQHF.